The rows below give T cell receptor beta chains drawn from one sample of a study of blood T cell repertoires in COVID-19. Using immunoSEQ multiplex PCR, the repertoire was profiled, and TCRdb retains in-frame clones only, with some absent. The sample carries over 120,000 clones, roughly 89% recorded once. The source material was peripheral blood. Source of these receptors: a man between 60 and 75 years old with active or convalescent COVID-19. CDR3s include the opening cysteine and the closing phenylalanine or tryptophan. A D gene is named only where the DNA matches it firmly. Part of the rows lack a size; the others show once, few, many or a class for expanded clones.

clone size: .; J gene: TRBJ1-3; V gene: TRBV15; D gene: TRBD1; CDR3 DNA: TGTGCCACCAGCCCCGGGACAGAGGAAAACACCATATATTTT; CDR3 protein: CATSPGTEENTIYF
clone size: .; J gene: TRBJ2-5; V gene: TRBV18; D gene: TRBD2; CDR3 DNA: TGTGCCAGCTCACCACCCCCAAGCGGGAGTCAAGGGAGAGAGACCCAGTACTTC; CDR3 protein: CASSPPPSGSQGRETQYF
clone size: .; J gene: TRBJ2-3; V gene: TRBV19; D gene: .; CDR3 DNA: TGTGCCAGTAGTTCCAGGGCGGGGCCTAGCACAGATACGCAGTATTTT; CDR3 protein: CASSSRAGPSTDTQYF
clone size: .; J gene: TRBJ2-3; V gene: TRBV5-4; D gene: TRBD2; CDR3 DNA: TGTGCCAGCAGCTTAGTGACTAGCGGCACAGATACGCAGTATTTT; CDR3 protein: CASSLVTSGTDTQYF
clone size: .; J gene: TRBJ2-6; V gene: TRBV4-3; D gene: .; CDR3 DNA: TGCGCCAGCAGCGGGACATACGGGGCCAACGTCCTGACTTTC; CDR3 protein: CASSGTYGANVLTF
clone size: .; J gene: TRBJ2-3; V gene: TRBV19; D gene: .; CDR3 DNA: TGTGCCAGTAACCCGGGGGGCCTCACAGATACGCAGTATTTT; CDR3 protein: CASNPGGLTDTQYF
clone size: .; J gene: TRBJ1-5; V gene: TRBV7-2; D gene: .; CDR3 DNA: TGTGCCAGCAGCTTATCGGGATCCCGGGCGGATCAGCCCCAGCATTTT; CDR3 protein: CASSLSGSRADQPQHF
clone size: .; J gene: TRBJ1-3; V gene: TRBV4-2; D gene: .; CDR3 DNA: TGTGCCAGCAGCCAATCCGGGACAACTGGAAACACCATATATTTT; CDR3 protein: CASSQSGTTGNTIYF
clone size: .; J gene: TRBJ2-1; V gene: TRBV9; D gene: TRBD2; CDR3 DNA: TGTGCCAGCAGCGTAGGGCTGGGTTTCAGCGGGAGGGCCACTTCCTACAATGAGCAGTTCTTC; CDR3 protein: CASSVGLGFSGRATSYNEQFF
clone size: .; J gene: TRBJ2-7; V gene: TRBV3-1/TRBV3-2; D gene: .; CDR3 DNA: TGTGCCAGCAGCTATTCTCGGGACAAATCCTACGAGCAGTACTTC; CDR3 protein: CASSYSRDKSYEQYF
clone size: few; J gene: TRBJ1-2; V gene: TRBV5-6; D gene: TRBD1; CDR3 DNA: TGTGCCAGCAGCCTGGGACAGAGAGGCTACACCTTC; CDR3 protein: CASSLGQRGYTF